The rows below give T cell receptor beta chains drawn from one sample of a study of T cell responses to AZD1222 COVID-19 vaccine. TCRdb's table, derived via immunoSEQ multiplex PCR, lists solely in-frame clones and lacks some. The table shows about 130,000 clones, with approximately 95% occurring only once. Sequencing was performed on peripheral blood, taken 28 days after the second AZD1222 dose. These TCRs come from an adult who received the AZD1222 COVID-19 vaccine. Each CDR3 is given with its conserved first and last residue. A D gene is named only where the DNA matches it firmly. Part of the rows lack a size; the others show once, few, many or a class for expanded clones.

D gene: NA; J gene: TRBJ1-4; clone size: NA; V gene: TRBV6-5; CDR3 DNA: TGTGCCAGCAGGCCGGATCTTTCTAATGAAAAACTGTTTTTT; CDR3 protein: CASRPDLSNEKLFF
D gene: TRBD2; J gene: TRBJ2-7; clone size: NA; V gene: TRBV4-1; CDR3 DNA: TGCGCCAGCAGGTCGGGGGGTACCAACGAGCAGTACTTC; CDR3 protein: CASRSGGTNEQYF
D gene: TRBD1; J gene: TRBJ1-5; clone size: NA; V gene: TRBV28; CDR3 DNA: TGTGCCAGCAGTTCAGGGGGGAGCAATCAGCCCCAGCATTTT; CDR3 protein: CASSSGGSNQPQHF
D gene: NA; J gene: TRBJ2-4; clone size: once; V gene: TRBV12-5; CDR3 DNA: TGTGCTAGTGGTTTGGTTGGTGGTCAGAACATTCAGTACTTC; CDR3 protein: CASGLVGGQNIQYF
D gene: TRBD1; J gene: TRBJ2-7; clone size: few; V gene: TRBV4-3; CDR3 DNA: TGCGCCAGCAGCCAAGTTGAGGGACAGGACCGCGAGCAGTACTTC; CDR3 protein: CASSQVEGQDREQYF
D gene: TRBD2; J gene: TRBJ2-1; clone size: NA; V gene: TRBV9; CDR3 DNA: TGTGCCAGCAGCGTTTATAGCGGGGGACTATACAATGAGCAGTTCTTC; CDR3 protein: CASSVYSGGLYNEQFF
D gene: NA; J gene: TRBJ1-1; clone size: NA; V gene: TRBV19; CDR3 DNA: TGTGCCAGTATAGGCCGGCTGAACACTGAAGCTTTCTTT; CDR3 protein: CASIGRLNTEAFF
D gene: TRBD1; J gene: TRBJ2-7; clone size: NA; V gene: TRBV28; CDR3 DNA: TGTGCCAGCAGGACAGGGTACTTCGAGCAGTACTTC; CDR3 protein: CASRTGYFEQYF
D gene: NA; J gene: TRBJ1-5; clone size: few; V gene: TRBV2; CDR3 DNA: TGTGCCAGCAGTCAGGATTCTACAGGGAATCAGCCCCAGCATTTT; CDR3 protein: CASSQDSTGNQPQHF
D gene: NA; J gene: TRBJ1-5; clone size: NA; V gene: TRBV30; CDR3 DNA: TGTGCCTGGAGTACATACTTTTTCCTGCCCCAGCATTTT; CDR3 protein: CAWSTYFFLPQHF
D gene: NA; J gene: TRBJ2-1; clone size: NA; V gene: TRBV29-1; CDR3 DNA: TGCAGCGTTGGGATGACAGTCGCGAATGAGCAGTTCTTC; CDR3 protein: CSVGMTVANEQFF
D gene: NA; J gene: TRBJ2-1; clone size: NA; V gene: TRBV28; CDR3 DNA: TGTGCCAGCAGTTTATGGGCCGCTACTAAACACAATGAGCAGTTCTTC; CDR3 protein: CASSLWAATKHNEQFF
D gene: NA; J gene: TRBJ1-2; clone size: NA; V gene: TRBV27; CDR3 DNA: TGTGCCAGCAGTTTAGGGGGACCTAGCTATGGCTACACCTTC; CDR3 protein: CASSLGGPSYGYTF
D gene: NA; J gene: TRBJ1-2; clone size: NA; V gene: TRBV6-2/TRBV6-3; CDR3 DNA: TGTGCCAGCAGCTCTTTGAGCGGGGATTATGGCTACACCTTC; CDR3 protein: CASSSLSGDYGYTF
D gene: NA; J gene: TRBJ1-2; clone size: NA; V gene: TRBV12-3/TRBV12-4; CDR3 DNA: TGTGCCAGCAGTCAGGGACATGGGAGCTACACCTTC; CDR3 protein: CASSQGHGSYTF
D gene: TRBD1; J gene: TRBJ2-3; clone size: NA; V gene: TRBV7-9; CDR3 DNA: TGTGCCAGCAGCCGAGGACAGGGAGTGGTAGATACGCAGTATTTT; CDR3 protein: CASSRGQGVVDTQYF
D gene: NA; J gene: TRBJ2-5; clone size: NA; V gene: TRBV6-4; CDR3 DNA: TGTGCCAGCAGTCTAAGTCCCCAAGAGACCCAGTACTTC; CDR3 protein: CASSLSPQETQYF
D gene: NA; J gene: TRBJ2-2; clone size: NA; V gene: TRBV5-1; CDR3 DNA: TGCGCCAGCAGGGACACCGGGGAGCTGTTTTTT; CDR3 protein: CASRDTGELFF
D gene: NA; J gene: TRBJ1-1; clone size: NA; V gene: TRBV7-9; CDR3 DNA: TGTGCCAGCAGCTTCCCCCCGGAGGGGCGGGCTTTCTTT; CDR3 protein: CASSFPPEGRAFF
D gene: TRBD1; J gene: TRBJ2-5; clone size: NA; V gene: TRBV2; CDR3 DNA: TGTGCCAGCAGTGCCGGGACAGGGCAAGAGACCCAGTACTTC; CDR3 protein: CASSAGTGQETQYF
D gene: NA; J gene: TRBJ1-5; clone size: NA; V gene: TRBV3-1/TRBV3-2; CDR3 DNA: TGTGCCAGCAGCCAGGACAGATACAATCAGCCCCAGCATTTT; CDR3 protein: CASSQDRYNQPQHF
D gene: NA; J gene: TRBJ2-7; clone size: NA; V gene: TRBV9; CDR3 DNA: TGTGCCAGCAGCGCCTCGCCCTTTTCCTCCTACGAGCAGTACTTC; CDR3 protein: CASSASPFSSYEQYF
D gene: NA; J gene: TRBJ1-4; clone size: NA; V gene: TRBV11-3; CDR3 DNA: TGTGCCAGCAGCGGTGGAAAAGGGAATGAAAAACTGTTTTTT; CDR3 protein: CASSGGKGNEKLFF
D gene: NA; J gene: TRBJ2-1; clone size: NA; V gene: TRBV13; CDR3 DNA: TGTGCCAGCAGATCTTGGCGGGGCACTAATGAGCAGTTCTTC; CDR3 protein: CASRSWRGTNEQFF
D gene: NA; J gene: TRBJ2-2; clone size: NA; V gene: TRBV3-1/TRBV3-2; CDR3 DNA: TGTGCCAGCAGCCAATTAACCGGGGAGCTGTTTTTT; CDR3 protein: CASSQLTGELFF
D gene: NA; J gene: TRBJ1-4; clone size: NA; V gene: TRBV10-1; CDR3 DNA: TGCGCCAGCAGTGAGCGTCGGGGAGGGGCGGTCGAAAAACTGTTTTTT; CDR3 protein: CASSERRGGAVEKLFF
D gene: NA; J gene: TRBJ1-1; clone size: few; V gene: TRBV2; CDR3 DNA: TGTGCCAGCAGTACGATCCCCTCTAACACTGAAGCTTTCTTT; CDR3 protein: CASSTIPSNTEAFF
D gene: TRBD1; J gene: TRBJ1-1; clone size: NA; V gene: TRBV18; CDR3 DNA: TGTGCCAGCTCAATGGACAGGGGGCTGGGTACTGAAGCTTTCTTT; CDR3 protein: CASSMDRGLGTEAFF
D gene: TRBD1; J gene: TRBJ1-5; clone size: NA; V gene: TRBV7-2; CDR3 DNA: TGTGCCAGCAGCCTTGACAGGGGGAGGTTCGCCCAGCATTTT; CDR3 protein: CASSLDRGRFAQHF
D gene: TRBD2; J gene: TRBJ2-5; clone size: NA; V gene: TRBV6-1; CDR3 DNA: TGTGCCAGCAGTGAAAGAGTAGCGGGGGGACCCCGCCAAGAGACCCAGTACTTC; CDR3 protein: CASSERVAGGPRQETQYF
D gene: NA; J gene: TRBJ2-1; clone size: NA; V gene: TRBV14; CDR3 DNA: TGTGCCAGCAGCCAAACAAACTACAATGAGCAGTTCTTC; CDR3 protein: CASSQTNYNEQFF
D gene: NA; J gene: TRBJ1-1; clone size: NA; V gene: TRBV18; CDR3 DNA: TGTGCCAGCTCACCGACCGGGACACAGGGACCCCAAGCTTTCTTT; CDR3 protein: CASSPTGTQGPQAFF
D gene: NA; J gene: TRBJ1-2; clone size: NA; V gene: TRBV19; CDR3 DNA: TGTGCCAGTAGCCGGGGTTGGGTCCATAACTATGGCTACACCTTC; CDR3 protein: CASSRGWVHNYGYTF
D gene: NA; J gene: TRBJ1-1; clone size: NA; V gene: TRBV20-1; CDR3 DNA: TGCAGTGCTAGTTACCGGGGCAGGTCCGAATTTGAAGCTTTCTTT; CDR3 protein: CSASYRGRSEFEAFF
D gene: NA; J gene: TRBJ1-1; clone size: NA; V gene: TRBV4-1; CDR3 DNA: TGCGCCAGCAGCCAAGGGACGAGGACAGAAGAAGCTTTCTTT; CDR3 protein: CASSQGTRTEEAFF
D gene: TRBD2; J gene: TRBJ2-3; clone size: NA; V gene: TRBV3-1/TRBV3-2; CDR3 DNA: TGTGCCAGCAGCCAAGATATGGCGGCGACTAGCGGGGGGTTCCATACGCAGTATTTT; CDR3 protein: CASSQDMAATSGGFHTQYF
D gene: NA; J gene: TRBJ2-7; clone size: NA; V gene: TRBV11-3; CDR3 DNA: TGTGCCAGCAGCTTACAACCGGGGGCCCTCTACGAGCAGTACTTC; CDR3 protein: CASSLQPGALYEQYF
D gene: TRBD1; J gene: TRBJ1-5; clone size: NA; V gene: TRBV15; CDR3 DNA: TGTGCCACCAGCAAAGATACAGGGGTGTATCAGCCCCAGCATTTT; CDR3 protein: CATSKDTGVYQPQHF
D gene: NA; J gene: TRBJ1-5; clone size: NA; V gene: TRBV11-2; CDR3 DNA: TGTGCCAGCAGCTTCGGGATTAGCAATCAGCCCCAGCATTTT; CDR3 protein: CASSFGISNQPQHF
D gene: NA; J gene: TRBJ1-4; clone size: NA; V gene: TRBV30; CDR3 DNA: TGTGCCTGGAGTAGAGGGATCGGTGAAAAACTGTTTTTT; CDR3 protein: CAWSRGIGEKLFF
D gene: NA; J gene: TRBJ2-3; clone size: NA; V gene: TRBV12-5; CDR3 DNA: TGTGCTAGTGGTCGGGGGTGGGGACAGAGATTCACAGATACGCAGTATTTT; CDR3 protein: CASGRGWGQRFTDTQYF
D gene: NA; J gene: TRBJ2-2; clone size: once; V gene: TRBV5-1; CDR3 DNA: TGCGCCAGCAGCTTACGGGTCGGGGAGCTGTTTTTT; CDR3 protein: CASSLRVGELFF
D gene: NA; J gene: TRBJ1-5; clone size: NA; V gene: TRBV27; CDR3 DNA: TGTGCCAGCAGTCCCGGTTACAATCAGCCCCAGCATTTT; CDR3 protein: CASSPGYNQPQHF
D gene: NA; J gene: TRBJ2-1; clone size: NA; V gene: TRBV6-1; CDR3 DNA: TGTGCCAGCAGTGCACCCGGTGGCCCGGGCTACAATGAGCAGTTCTTC; CDR3 protein: CASSAPGGPGYNEQFF
D gene: NA; J gene: TRBJ1-1; clone size: NA; V gene: TRBV7-9; CDR3 DNA: TGTGCCAGCAGCCCCGCTATACTCACTGAAGCTTTCTTT; CDR3 protein: CASSPAILTEAFF
D gene: TRBD1; J gene: TRBJ1-4; clone size: NA; V gene: TRBV15; CDR3 DNA: TGTGCCACCAGCAGAGATAAGGGGGCGCAGGAAAAACTGTTTTTT; CDR3 protein: CATSRDKGAQEKLFF
D gene: TRBD1; J gene: TRBJ1-1; clone size: NA; V gene: TRBV2; CDR3 DNA: TGTGCCAGCAGCCGCCTTAGTAGGGGGCCGGGGAACACTGAAGCTTTCTTT; CDR3 protein: CASSRLSRGPGNTEAFF
D gene: TRBD2; J gene: TRBJ2-2; clone size: NA; V gene: TRBV7-3; CDR3 DNA: TGTGCCAGCAGCGAGGGACTAGGATCCCCCGGGGAGCTGTTTTTT; CDR3 protein: CASSEGLGSPGELFF
D gene: NA; J gene: TRBJ1-1; clone size: few; V gene: TRBV7-2; CDR3 DNA: TGTGCCAGCAGCTTCCGAGTAGGGCTTGAAGCTTTCTTT; CDR3 protein: CASSFRVGLEAFF
D gene: NA; J gene: TRBJ1-1; clone size: once; V gene: TRBV19; CDR3 DNA: TGTGCCAGTAGTATTATCGGAAGGGTGGCTTTCTTT; CDR3 protein: CASSIIGRVAFF
D gene: TRBD2; J gene: TRBJ2-7; clone size: NA; V gene: TRBV5-1; CDR3 DNA: TGCGCCAGCAGCTTGGATGGGGGGGCCTACGAGCAGTACTTC; CDR3 protein: CASSLDGGAYEQYF
D gene: NA; J gene: TRBJ1-4; clone size: NA; V gene: TRBV5-8; CDR3 DNA: TGTGCCAGCAGACCGAACCGGAGAGGGGAAAAACTGTTTTTT; CDR3 protein: CASRPNRRGEKLFF
D gene: NA; J gene: TRBJ2-1; clone size: NA; V gene: TRBV27; CDR3 DNA: TGTGCCAGCAGTTTGAAGGACCCCAGGGGTGAGCAGTTCTTC; CDR3 protein: CASSLKDPRGEQFF
D gene: NA; J gene: TRBJ1-2; clone size: NA; V gene: TRBV2; CDR3 DNA: TGTGCCAGCAGCGCGGACTTCTATGGCTACACCTTC; CDR3 protein: CASSADFYGYTF
D gene: TRBD2; J gene: TRBJ2-1; clone size: once; V gene: TRBV4-3; CDR3 DNA: TGCGCCAGCAGCCAAGATTGGGCGGGGGGGCCCGGTGAGCAGTTCTTC; CDR3 protein: CASSQDWAGGPGEQFF